These 10 T cell receptor beta chains originate from one sample sequenced in a study of blood T cell repertoires in COVID-19. Profiled with immunoSEQ multiplex PCR; TCRdb holds only in-frame clones, not every one. The sample records fewer than 300,000 clones, 88% being singletons. Sequenced input: peripheral blood. The receptors come from a man between 18 and 35 years old with active or convalescent COVID-19.

This chain connects TRBV5-5 to TRBJ1-1; D is unclear. The CDR3 totals 14 residues. V dropped 0 bases and J dropped 6 bases, with 12 bases sitting between them. The germline CDR1 and CDR2 sequences are SGHKS and YYEKEE (reference sequence). The CDR3: CASSLDGGNAEAFF. In DNA form, the CDR3 reads TGTGCCAGCAGCTTGGACGGTGGTAACGCTGAAGCTTTCTTT.

V and J are TRBV24-1 and TRBJ2-2, with TRBD1 matching over 7 bases. Trimming removed 6 bases from V and 3 bases from J; junction bases left unmatched: 6. The CDR3 length is 15 residues. Germline values: CDR1 KGHDR, CDR2 SFDVKD. CDR3 nucleotides: TGTGCCACCAGTCACAGGGGAACGGACACCGGGGAGCTGTTTTTT. Its translation: CATSHRGTDTGELFF.

Details on this clone: A read error may explain this, as a much larger clone is one base away. At the DNA level, this CDR3 is encoded by other sequences in the same sample as well. Here the CDR3 DNA reads TGTGCCAGCAGCTTACAAGAGACCCAGTACTTC. Its translation: CASSLQETQYF. The gene calls are TRBV6-2 or TRBV6-3 and TRBJ2-5; the D is unclear. V lost 6 bases and J 2 bases, leaving 4 bases between the germline ends. This CDR3 has 11 amino acids. CDR1 and CDR2 (germline): MNHEY, SVGEGT.

The chain links TRBV5-5 to TRBJ2-7, with D perhaps TRBD2 (6 bases). Trimming stripped 3 bases from V and 3 bases from J, with 10 bases between. CDR3 length: 13 amino acids. Germline CDR1 reads SGHKS; CDR2 reads YYEKEE (reference sequence). CDR3 sequence: CASSSGTRYEQYF. The DNA of the CDR3 is TGTGCCAGCAGCTCCGGGACTCGCTACGAGCAGTACTTC.

There are a few counts of this clone. CDR3 sequence reads: CASSAGGLAGVVEQFF. CDR3 DNA: TGTGCCAGCAGCGCCGGTGGTCTAGCGGGGGTCGTTGAGCAGTTCTTC. V and J are TRBV7-9 and TRBJ2-1; 10 nucleotides agree with TRBD2. V shed 5 bases and J 9 bases; nucleotides not matched to a gene: 13. The CDR3 runs to 16 residues. Germline loops: CDR1 SEHNR, CDR2 FQNEAQ (reference sequence).

CDR3 protein: CASSQDGLAGGPYEQFF. The DNA for the CDR3 is TGTGCCAGCAGCCAAGACGGACTAGCGGGGGGGCCATATGAGCAGTTCTTC. The genes are TRBV3-1 (or the pseudogene TRBV3-2) and TRBJ2-1, with 15 nucleotides matching TRBD2. The CDR3 totals 17 residues. Germline lookup yields CDR1 LGHDT and CDR2 YNNKEL (reference sequence). V lost 0 bases and J lost 8; bases outside the gene matches: 5.

This chain joins TRBV12-3 or TRBV12-4 and TRBJ2-1; 7 nucleotides align to TRBD2. CDR3 length: 12 amino acids. V trimming: 6 bases; J trimming: 6 bases; junction bases outside the gene matches: 2. CDR3 residues: CASSPSGNEQFF. The CDR3 region has the DNA TGTGCCAGCAGCCCTAGCGGCAATGAGCAGTTCTTC.

The J gene is TRBJ2-7, the V gene TRBV2; 7 nucleotides line up with TRBD1. This CDR3 has 12 residues. The V gene's germline CDR1 is SNHLY and CDR2 FYNNEI. The J segment lost 9 bases and the V segment lost 10 bases, leaving 12 bases of the junction unmatched. The CDR3 nucleotides are TGTGCCACCGCCCGGACAGGCTCTGTGCAGTACTTC. Translated, it gives CATARTGSVQYF.

The V gene is TRBV4-1, the J gene TRBJ1-2, with 10 positions matching TRBD1. Germline-derived CDR1 and CDR2 are MGHRA and YSYEKL. The CDR3 has 14 amino acids. V was clipped by 6 bases and J by 7 bases; unmatched bases: 8. The CDR3 protein is CASSPMDRGIGYTF. The CDR3 DNA is TGCGCCAGCAGTCCTATGGACAGGGGGATTGGCTACACCTTC.

This clone was seen once. The CDR3: CASSQEGGTDPYGYTF. Here the CDR3 DNA reads TGTGCCAGCAGCCAAGAGGGGGGGACGGACCCCTATGGCTACACCTTC. The V and J genes are TRBV3-1 (or the pseudogene TRBV3-2) and TRBJ1-2; TRBD1 might be the D (5 bases). Germline-derived CDR1 and CDR2 are LGHDT and YNNKEL (reference sequence). The CDR3 is 16 amino acids. V was shortened by 0 bases and J by 4 bases, with 15 bases between the two germline ends.